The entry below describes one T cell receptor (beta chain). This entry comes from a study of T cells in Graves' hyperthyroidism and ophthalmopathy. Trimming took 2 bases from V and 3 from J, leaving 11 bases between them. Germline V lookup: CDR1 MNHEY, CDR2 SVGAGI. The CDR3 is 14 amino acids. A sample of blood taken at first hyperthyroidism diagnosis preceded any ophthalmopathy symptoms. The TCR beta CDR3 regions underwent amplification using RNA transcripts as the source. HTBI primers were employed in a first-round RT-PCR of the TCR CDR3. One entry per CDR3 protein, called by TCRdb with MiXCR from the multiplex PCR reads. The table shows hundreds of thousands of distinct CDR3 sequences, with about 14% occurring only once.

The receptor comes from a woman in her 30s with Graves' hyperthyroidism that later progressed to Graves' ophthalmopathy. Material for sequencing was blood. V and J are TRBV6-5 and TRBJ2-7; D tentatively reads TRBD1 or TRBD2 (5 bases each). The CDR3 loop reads CASSYGGSVYEQYF. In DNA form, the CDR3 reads TGTGCCAGCAGTTACGGGGGTTCGGTCTACGAGCAGTACTTC.